One T cell receptor (beta chain) is described in this entry. Its antigen remains unidentified. No per-base quality is available; no much larger clone lies one base away. These data belong to a study of OX40 agonist ivuxolimab in advanced cancers. Background for the entire study: Ivuxolimab was an agonistic, fully human IgG2 monoclonal antibody directed against OX40 (CD134), a costimulatory receptor. Among the approximately 54 dose-escalation patients, some 19 had hepatocellular carcinoma, around 15 melanoma, 9 renal cell carcinoma and 9 head and neck cancer. Intravenous ivuxolimab was administered to patients every 2 weeks at six dose levels: 0.01, 0.1, 0.3, 1.5, 3 and 10 mg/kg. The dose-escalation cohort was 80% to 90% male with a mean age of about 58 years, ranging from roughly 23 to 80. The paper reports the monotherapy dose-escalation portion (N ≈ 52 patients) of the phase I ivuxolimab trial. Prior anti-PD-1, anti-PD-L1 or anti-CTLA-4 therapy was permitted, and checkpoint inhibitors had been received by around 39% of dose-escalation patients. Partial responses were achieved by three dose-escalation patients, of whom one had hepatocellular carcinoma and two had cutaneous melanoma. The point of sequencing TCRbeta in the periphery was to test whether ivuxolimab changed TCR sequence diversity and drove clonal T-cell expansion. Broad study findings and their caveats: In the 0.1-3.0 mg/kg groups, partial responders had among the lowest normalized peripheral clonal expansion, particularly in CD8+ T cells. After ivuxolimab, expanded clones were on average more numerous among CD8+ T cells than among CD4+ T cells. Which antigens the clonally expanded peripheral T cells were specific for was not determined. Low levels of normalized T-cell clonal expansion were also seen in some nonresponding patients. At doses of 0.1 to 3.0 mg/kg, clonal expansion of both CD4+ and CD8+ T cells in blood was seen between baseline and week 6.

To sequence the TCRbeta CDR3 region, genomic DNA was isolated from the sorted cells. TCRbeta CDR3 regions were sequenced using the immunoSEQ Assay. TCRdb provides this immuneACCESS table in a form limited to in-frame rearrangements. Some clones are lacking; in checked studies, under half of them reflect an unresolved V gene, and why the rest are absent is not known. Within this sample are roughly 75,000 clones, with roughly 91% of them counted one time only. About 5.9% of the sample lies in the top ten. The trial excluded patients who had a history of autoimmune disease or were on systemic immunosuppression. Peripheral blood for TCR sequencing was collected from all dose cohorts at baseline, on cycle 4 day 1, and on cycle 7 day 1. Samples came from an open-label, multicenter, first-in-human phase I dose-escalation trial of ivuxolimab. The trial enrolled adults with locally advanced or metastatic head and neck squamous cell, hepatocellular, melanoma or renal cell carcinoma. Before TCR sequencing, CD4+ T cells and CD8+ T cells from peripheral blood were sorted into separate populations.

The germline V gene (reference sequence) supplies CDR1 SGHNT and CDR2 YYREEE. V ends up 1 base short and J 8 bases short, with an unmatched junction base count of 9. CDR3 length: 16 amino acids, cysteine to phenylalanine. The retained sequence is limited to the CDR3, 48 bases, with the frame set at the first base. Specimen: CD4+ or CD8+ T cells sorted from blood, collected in a trial of the OX40 agonist ivuxolimab. The rearrangement joined TRBV5-4 to TRBJ1-6, with 7 middle bases fitting TRBD1. This TCR came from an adult with an advanced solid tumor such as melanoma, head and neck, liver or kidney cancer. The nucleotides read TGTGCCAGCAGCTTGCCCAGGGGGGCCAATGATTCACCCCTCCACTTT. This translates into CASSLPRGANDSPLHF. The entire variable domain, with the stretches around the CDR3 drawn from the reference TRBV5-4 and TRBJ1-6 proteins, is ETGVTQSPTHLIKTRGQQVTLRCSSQSGHNTVSWYQQALGQGPQFIFQYYREEENGRGNFPPRFSGLQFPNYSSELNVNALELDDSALYLCASSLPRGANDSPLHFGNGTRLTVT.